This is a list of T cell receptor beta chains from one sample in a study of blood T cell repertoires in COVID-19. The assay was immunoSEQ multiplex PCR, and TCRdb's table has in-frame clones only and misses some. The table includes about 180,000 clones, roughly 87% detected once. Sequences were obtained from PBMCs or T cells enriched from blood (not recorded which). The receptors shown here come from a human donor with acute COVID-19. The donor label of this sample is uncertain. CDR3s include the opening cysteine and the closing phenylalanine or tryptophan. A D gene is named only where the DNA matches it firmly. The size field is filled for only some rows; it gives once, few, many or a size class.

cdr3_aa,cdr3_nt,d_call,j_call,v_call,clone_size
CATSRDLFATGSIQYF,TGTGCCACCAGCAGAGATCTTTTCGCGACAGGAAGCATTCAGTACTTC,NA,TRBJ2-4,TRBV15,NA
CASSSDRGRTDTQYF,TGTGCCAGCAGTTCGGACAGGGGGCGGACAGATACGCAGTATTTT,TRBD1,TRBJ2-3,TRBV7-3,NA
CASSKDPRPESSTDTQYF,TGTGCCAGCAGCAAAGATCCTCGCCCGGAGTCGAGCACAGATACGCAGTATTTT,NA,TRBJ2-3,TRBV21-1,NA
CANPLGRNYGYTF,TGCGCCAACCCCCTCGGCAGGAACTATGGCTACACCTTC,NA,TRBJ1-2,TRBV10-1,NA
CASSQALQADRGDYGYTF,TGTGCCAGCAGCCAAGCTCTTCAGGCGGACAGGGGGGACTATGGCTACACCTTC,TRBD1,TRBJ1-2,TRBV4-2,NA
CASSPGLAETQYF,TGTGCCAGCTCACCAGGGCTCGCTGAGACCCAGTACTTC,NA,TRBJ2-5,TRBV18,few
CASRKGASNQPQHF,TGTGCCAGCCGAAAGGGGGCTAGCAATCAGCCCCAGCATTTT,TRBD1,TRBJ1-5,TRBV19,NA
CATSEGTAGYTF,TGTGCCACCAGTGAAGGGACAGCCGGCTACACCTTC,TRBD1,TRBJ1-2,TRBV24-1,NA
CASSTHRGRHTEAFF,TGTGCCAGCAGCACACACAGGGGGCGCCACACTGAAGCTTTCTTT,TRBD1,TRBJ1-1,TRBV7-8,NA
CSARVVHEQYF,TGCAGTGCTAGGGTAGTCCACGAGCAGTACTTC,NA,TRBJ2-7,TRBV20-1,NA
CASRKGVLPMSELFF,TGCGCCAGCAGAAAAGGGGTGTTACCCATGTCGGAGCTGTTTTTT,NA,TRBJ2-2,TRBV5-1,NA
CASGLVLGTREGTYEQYF,TGTGCTAGTGGTTTGGTACTCGGGACTAGAGAGGGTACCTACGAGCAGTACTTC,TRBD2,TRBJ2-7,TRBV12-5,NA
CASSEDRSSTDTQYF,TGTGCCAGCAGCGAAGACAGGTCTAGCACAGATACGCAGTATTTT,NA,TRBJ2-3,TRBV9,NA
CAISGYRGEFYEQYF,TGTGCCATCAGTGGGTACAGGGGTGAGTTCTACGAGCAGTACTTC,TRBD1,TRBJ2-7,TRBV10-3,NA
CASSLDSYEQYF,TGTGCCAGCAGCTTAGATTCATACGAGCAGTACTTC,NA,TRBJ2-7,TRBV11-2,NA
CAWSVLAGHMNTEAFF,TGTGCCTGGAGTGTATTGGCAGGGCATATGAACACTGAAGCTTTCTTT,NA,TRBJ1-1,TRBV30,NA
CASSKRGVYGYTF,TGTGCCAGCAGCAAAAGGGGTGTTTATGGCTACACCTTC,NA,TRBJ1-2,TRBV7-8,NA
CASSPGLSTEAFF,TGTGCCAGCTCACCAGGGCTATCCACTGAAGCTTTCTTT,NA,TRBJ1-1,TRBV18,NA
CASSLGHTNYGYTF,TGCGCCAGCAGCTTGGGACATACTAACTATGGCTACACCTTC,NA,TRBJ1-2,TRBV5-1,few
CAAQGGAWEKLFF,TGTGCCGCGCAGGGAGGCGCTTGGGAAAAACTGTTTTTT,NA,TRBJ1-4,TRBV6-5,NA
CASSRALPGLATPGELFF,TGCGCCAGCAGCCGAGCACTCCCGGGACTAGCTACCCCCGGGGAGCTGTTTTTT,TRBD2,TRBJ2-2,TRBV4-3,NA
CASSLVGGSGGYTF,TGCGCCAGCAGCTTGGTGGGCGGATCAGGGGGCTACACCTTC,NA,TRBJ1-2,TRBV5-1,NA
CASSRRQMNTEAFF,TGCGCCAGCAGCCGCCGACAGATGAACACTGAAGCTTTCTTT,NA,TRBJ1-1,TRBV4-1,once
CASSLHRGYEQYF,TGTGCCAGCAGCCTCCACCGGGGCTACGAGCAGTACTTC,NA,TRBJ2-7,TRBV7-3,NA
CASRLAGATTGELFF,TGTGCCAGCAGACTAGCCGGGGCGACCACCGGGGAGCTGTTTTTT,NA,TRBJ2-2,TRBV2,NA
CASSAPTGKNTEAFF,TGTGCCAGCAGCGCCCCGACAGGGAAGAACACTGAAGCTTTCTTT,TRBD1,TRBJ1-1,TRBV7-9,few
CASSTDFKDTQYF,TGTGCCAGCAGCACGGACTTCAAGGATACGCAGTATTTT,NA,TRBJ2-3,TRBV5-4,NA
CASSKGQLTEAFF,TGTGCCAGCAGCAAGGGACAGTTGACTGAAGCTTTCTTT,TRBD1,TRBJ1-1,TRBV7-9,NA
CASSITGPSYNEQFF,TGTGCCAGCAGTATTACAGGACCCTCCTACAATGAGCAGTTCTTC,NA,TRBJ2-1,TRBV7-9,NA
CASSLRGTSYGYTF,TGCGCCAGCAGCCTCAGGGGTACCAGCTATGGCTACACCTTC,NA,TRBJ1-2,TRBV5-1,few
CASSLGQGAEQFF,TGTGCCAGCAGCTTAGGACAGGGCGCTGAGCAGTTCTTC,TRBD1,TRBJ2-1,TRBV5-6,NA
CASSDRVGSGGEDYNEQFF,TGTGCCAGCAGTGATAGAGTGGGAAGCGGGGGGGAGGACTACAATGAGCAGTTCTTC,TRBD2,TRBJ2-1,TRBV6-4,NA
CASSLILARNNEQFF,TGTGCCAGCAGCTTAATCCTAGCGCGTAACAATGAGCAGTTCTTC,NA,TRBJ2-1,TRBV11-3,NA
CASSNMHRGGLEAFF,TGTGCCAGTAGTAACATGCACAGGGGAGGATTAGAAGCTTTCTTT,TRBD1,TRBJ1-1,TRBV19,NA
CASSTRGYDLDEQFF,TGTGCCAGCAGCACCCGGGGATATGATCTCGATGAGCAGTTCTTC,NA,TRBJ2-1,TRBV9,once
CASVQGGPYGYTF,TGTGCCAGCGTACAGGGGGGACCCTATGGCTACACCTTC,NA,TRBJ1-2,TRBV21-1,once
CASSRRPGLAGPADTQYF,TGCGCCAGCAGCCGCCGACCGGGACTAGCGGGGCCGGCAGATACGCAGTATTTT,TRBD2,TRBJ2-3,TRBV4-1,NA
CSASWTGLYGYTF,TGCAGTGCTAGTTGGACAGGCCTCTATGGCTACACCTTC,TRBD1,TRBJ1-2,TRBV20-1,NA
CAWRDRGWTEAFF,TGTGCCTGGAGAGACAGGGGTTGGACTGAAGCTTTCTTT,TRBD1,TRBJ1-1,TRBV30,NA
CASSMAGVIQPQHF,TGTGCCAGTAGTATGGCGGGGGTAATTCAGCCCCAGCATTTT,NA,TRBJ1-5,TRBV19,NA
CASSLDRVADTQYF,TGTGCCAGCAGCTTAGACAGGGTAGCAGATACGCAGTATTTT,NA,TRBJ2-3,TRBV7-8,NA
CASSQNPTGLHEQYF,TGCGCCAGCAGCCAAAACCCGACAGGGCTCCACGAGCAGTACTTC,TRBD1,TRBJ2-7,TRBV4-3,few
CASSYRDSLYNEQFF,TGCGCCAGCAGCTACCGGGACTCGCTCTACAATGAGCAGTTCTTC,NA,TRBJ2-1,TRBV5-1,once
CASSVGMAEGNTEAFF,TGTGCCAGCAGCGTAGGGATGGCAGAGGGAAACACTGAAGCTTTCTTT,NA,TRBJ1-1,TRBV9,NA
CASSLAATNYGYTF,TGTGCCAGCAGCTTAGCTGCTACTAACTATGGCTACACCTTC,NA,TRBJ1-2,TRBV11-2,NA
CASSDSLSGAQHF,TGCGCCAGCAGTGATTCCCTATCAGGGGCCCAGCATTTT,NA,TRBJ1-5,TRBV10-1,NA
CATSGRDRAPGANVLTF,TGTGCCACCAGTGGGCGGGACAGGGCCCCTGGGGCCAACGTCCTGACTTTC,TRBD1,TRBJ2-6,TRBV24-1,NA
CASSRGEHIQYF,TGTGCCAGCAGCCGGGGGGAGCACATTCAGTACTTC,NA,TRBJ2-4,TRBV3-1/TRBV3-2,NA
CASSRGLRGEKLFF,TGTGCCAGCAGCAGAGGCTTAAGAGGAGAAAAACTGTTTTTT,NA,TRBJ1-4,TRBV5-8,NA
CASSQDRDTAGANVLTF,TGCGCCAGCAGCCAAGATCGGGACACAGCTGGGGCCAACGTCCTGACTTTC,NA,TRBJ2-6,TRBV4-3,NA
CASSQVDMGLAKTGELFF,TGCGCCAGCAGCCAAGTGGACATGGGACTAGCGAAGACCGGGGAGCTGTTTTTT,TRBD2,TRBJ2-2,TRBV4-1,NA